This T cell receptor (beta chain) was identified in a study of molecular identifiers for immune sequencing clone quantification. Germline V gene lookup returns CDR1 DFQATT and CDR2 SNEGSKA (reference sequence). The ends were cut back, 5 bases at V and 4 bases at J, with 12 bases in the middle. The CDR3 loop spans 12 amino acids. TCRdb fed the PCR reads into MiXCR, producing one record per CDR3 protein. Found here are 65,000 or so distinct CDR3 sequences, less than 20% of them singletons; the top ten hold about 1.4%. This clonotype was found many times. This TCR derives from a human donor in good health. Some libraries in this study had Jurkat cell RNA spiked in. Sequencing was done on a sample of naive CD8+ T cells from blood, with Jurkat cell RNA spiked in. Subset described: FACS-sorted CD8+CD4-CCR7+CD45RA+ naive T cells. V usage is TRBV20-1 and J usage is TRBJ2-7; perhaps TRBD2 as D (6 bases). In DNA form, the CDR3 reads TGCAGTGCTTGGGGGGATATGTACGAGCAGTACTTC. This gives the protein CSAWGDMYEQYF.